Presented here are 30 T cell receptor beta chains from one specimen sequenced in a study of cytomegalovirus exposure and HLA in healthy donors. PCR was performed using 60 Vbeta and 13 Jbeta primers. This table comes from immunoSEQ multiplex PCR, and its TCRdb copy is limited to in-frame clones, with some not included. Among approximately 180,000 clones listed, roughly 80% were seen once. The sample was PBMCs. These receptors originate from a woman younger than 30 in good health and CMV-seropositive.

This chain connects TRBV6-1 to TRBJ2-1; D may be TRBD2 (6 bases). V dropped 3 bases and J dropped 2 bases, with 11 bases sitting between them. This CDR3 contains 15 residues. Germline loops: CDR1 MNHNS, CDR2 SASEGT. The DNA for the CDR3 is TGTGCCAGCAGTGACGGGGGTACTACCTACAATGAGCAGTTCTTC. Translating it yields CASSDGGTTYNEQFF.

This sequence joins TRBV6-6 and TRBJ2-6, with D hard to call. The V and J ends lost 7 bases and 0 bases respectively, with 13 bases between them. There are 16 residues in the CDR3. Germline V lookup: CDR1 MNHNY, CDR2 SVGAGI (reference sequence). CDR3 bases: TGTGCCAGCATGAGAGCTCTTAGCTCTGGGGCCAACGTCCTGACTTTC. Its translation: CASMRALSSGANVLTF.

The table lists this clone with a few counts. This chain joins TRBV2 and TRBJ2-3, with D unclear. The CDR3 totals 13 residues. Germline V gene lookup returns CDR1 SNHLY and CDR2 FYNNEI. With 5 bases removed from V and 4 bases from J, the gap between germline ends came to 10 bases. The CDR3 is CASSYFLADTQYF. The CDR3, as DNA: TGTGCCAGCAGTTATTTTCTAGCAGATACGCAGTATTTT.

Written as DNA, the CDR3 is TGTGCCAGCAGTTTCATTACAGGGGGAGGCACTGAAGCTTTCTTT. This encodes CASSFITGGGTEAFF. The chain links TRBV28 to TRBJ1-1; 8 nucleotides match TRBD1. The CDR3 contains 15 residues. Germline V gene data show CDR1 as MDHEN and CDR2 as SYDVKM. J was trimmed by 4 bases and V by 3 bases; bases with no gene match: 7.

The V gene is TRBV5-1, the J gene TRBJ1-6, with TRBD1 matching 7 bases. This CDR3 has 18 amino acids. CDR1 and CDR2 from the germline V gene are SGHRS and YFSETQ. The junction had 9 bases not matched to a gene; V was cut back by 3 bases and J by 0 bases. The CDR3 sequence: CASSSGQRDSSYNSPLHF. The CDR3, as DNA: TGCGCCAGCAGCTCGGGACAGCGAGACAGCTCCTATAATTCACCCCTCCACTTT.

The chain is built from TRBV5-1 and TRBJ2-1; D might be TRBD1 (6 bases). From germline, CDR1 is SGHRS and CDR2 YFSETQ. The CDR3 has 14 residues. With 0 bases removed from V and 9 bases from J, the gap between germline ends came to 13 bases. This CDR3 reads CASSLGGQSVEQFF. In DNA, the CDR3 is TGCGCCAGCAGCTTGGGTGGACAGTCTGTTGAGCAGTTCTTC.

The chain is built from TRBV27 and TRBJ1-2; D is possibly TRBD1 (5 bases). In germline, CDR1 is MNHEY, CDR2 SMNVEV (reference sequence). CDR3 length: 14 residues. Trimming took 5 bases from V and 1 from J, leaving 11 bases between them. Here the CDR3 reads CASSQGLYNYGYTF. The DNA for the CDR3 is TGTGCCAGCAGTCAGGGCCTTTATAACTATGGCTACACCTTC.

The chain has TRBV11-2 and TRBJ1-3; TRBD1 matches at 7 bases. The CDR3 has 17 amino acids. The V segment lost 3 bases and the J segment 0 bases; nucleotides outside the gene matches: 8. CDR1 is SGHAT, CDR2 FQNNGV, per germline. CDR3: CASSFSGTVPSGNTIYF. The CDR3 DNA reads TGTGCCAGCAGCTTTTCCGGGACAGTGCCCTCTGGAAACACCATATATTTT.

This clone came up a few times. The chain carries TRBV11-2 and TRBJ2-5; TRBD1 is a possible D gene (6 bases). Near its end, the DNA agrees better with TRBJ2-7, so the J call may be wrong. The CDR3 is 15 residues long. CDR1 SGHAT and CDR2 FQNNGV come from the germline V gene. The DNA for the CDR3 is TGTGCCAGCAGCTCCCAAAGAACAGGGTCCTACGAGCAGTACTTC. This encodes CASSSQRTGSYEQYF.

This chain connects TRBV7-8 to TRBJ2-5; TRBD2 is a possible D gene (5 bases). There are 13 residues in the CDR3. V was pared by 5 bases and J by 5 bases, with 12 bases between. The germline V gene encodes CDR1 SGHVS and CDR2 FQNEAQ. CDR3 DNA: TGTGCCAGCAGCCCACTAGTTTTGGAGACCCAGTACTTC. It yields the protein CASSPLVLETQYF.

This chain links TRBV9 with TRBJ1-3, with a tentative D call TRBD1 (6 bases). Trimming removed 3 bases at V and 2 bases at J, with 9 bases between. Germline V lookup: CDR1 SGDLS, CDR2 YYNGEE. There are 14 residues in the CDR3. The CDR3 sequence is CASSGDNAGNTIYF. CDR3 DNA sequence: TGTGCCAGCAGCGGGGACAACGCTGGAAACACCATATATTTT.

This clone was found once. The gene calls are TRBV7-2 and TRBJ2-1; 16 bases match TRBD2. V was clipped by 4 bases and J by 12 bases; unmatched bases: 6. The CDR3 length is 15 residues. The germline CDR1 and CDR2 sequences are SGHTA and FQGNSA. CDR3 DNA: TGTGCCAGCAGCTCGGAGGGACTAGCGGGGGGGCCGCAGTTCTTC. This codes for CASSSEGLAGGPQFF. Full variable domain (missing parts from reference TRBV7-2 and TRBJ2-1): GAGVSQSPSNKVTEKGKDVELRCDPISGHTALYWYRQSLGQGLEFLIYFQGNSAPDKSGLPSDRFSAERTGGSVSTLTIQRTQQEDSAVYLCASSSEGLAGGPQFFGPGTRLTVL.

The chain couples TRBV6-6 to TRBJ1-6, with no clear D. There are 12 residues in the CDR3. Germline CDR1 and CDR2: MNHNY and SVGAGI (reference sequence). The V and J ends lost 2 bases and 10 bases respectively, with 6 bases between them. CDR3: CASSYEGSPLHF. In DNA form, the CDR3 reads TGTGCCAGCAGTTACGAGGGATCACCCCTCCACTTT.

This clone was seen only once. This chain uses TRBV5-1 with TRBJ1-4, with TRBD1 matching 10 bases. The length of the CDR3 is 14 residues. Germline-derived CDR1 and CDR2 are SGHRS and YFSETQ. The V and J ends lost 4 bases and 10 bases, in that order; junction bases with no gene match: 7. The CDR3 DNA reads TGCGCCAGCAGCGTCCGGGACAGGGGCGGAAAACTGTTTTTT. Its translation is CASSVRDRGGKLFF. Based on the CDR3 plus reference TRBV5-1 and TRBJ1-4, the full variable domain is KAGVTQTPRYLIKTRGQQVTLSCSPISGHRSVSWYQQTPGQGLQFLFEYFSETQRNKGNFPGRFSGRQFSNSRSEMNVSTLELGDSALYLCASSVRDRGGKLFFGSGTQLSVL.

The chain has TRBV18 and TRBJ2-1, with a weak D call TRBD2 (5 bases). This CDR3 is built from 14 residues. Germline V gives CDR1 KGHSH, CDR2 LQKENI. Deletions cut 4 bases from V and 7 bases from J, with 14 bases between. CDR3 amino acids: CASSQDSPMNEQFF. CDR3 sequence (DNA): TGTGCCAGCTCACAGGACTCCCCCATGAATGAGCAGTTCTTC. Full variable domain (missing parts from reference TRBV18 and TRBJ2-1): NAGVMQNPRHLVRRRGQEARLRCSPMKGHSHVYWYRQLPEEGLKFMVYLQKENIIDESGMPKERFSAEFPKEGPSILRIQQVVRGDSAAYFCASSQDSPMNEQFFGPGTRLTVL.

The chain combines TRBV27 with TRBJ1-2, with 9 bases aligning to TRBD1. This CDR3 is built from 14 residues. The junction had 6 bases not matched to a gene; V was cut back by 6 bases and J by 4 bases. The germline V gene encodes CDR1 MNHEY and CDR2 SMNVEV (reference sequence). CDR3 amino acids: CASSPGQGFYGYTF. The CDR3 DNA reads as TGTGCCAGCAGCCCGGGACAGGGTTTCTATGGCTACACCTTC.

The V and J genes are TRBV30 and TRBJ1-1; D ambiguous. Trimming shortened V by 0 bases and J by 10 bases, and 21 bases separated the two germline ends. This CDR3 is 15 amino acids long. Looked up from germline, CDR1 is GTSNPN and CDR2 is SVGIG (reference sequence). CDR3 residues: CAWSVEGGLGWGAFF. CDR3 DNA sequence: TGTGCCTGGAGTGTAGAAGGCGGACTCGGGTGGGGAGCTTTCTTT.

CDR3 in amino acids: CAISEFLYEQYF. CDR3 in DNA: TGTGCCATCAGTGAGTTCCTGTACGAGCAGTACTTC. The V and J genes are TRBV10-3 and TRBJ2-7; no firm D call. The CDR3 totals 12 residues. Germline CDR1 is ENHRY and CDR2 is SYGVKD. V lost 1 base, J lost 4 bases, and 5 bases lay in between.

The J gene is TRBJ1-1, the V gene TRBV5-1; TRBD1 is a possible D gene (6 bases). The germline V and J ends were trimmed by 2 bases and 4 bases, with 21 bases remaining between them. The CDR3 is 17 amino acids. Per germline, CDR1 SGHRS and CDR2 YFSETQ. CDR3 protein: CASSLAWQGSSVTEAFF. CDR3 nucleotide sequence: TGCGCCAGCAGCTTAGCGTGGCAGGGGAGTTCGGTCACTGAAGCTTTCTTT.

The V call is TRBV2, the J call TRBJ2-1, with TRBD1 as a possible D gene (6 bases). This CDR3 is 17 amino acids long. Trimming removed 3 bases at V and 0 bases at J, with 15 bases between. Germline V gene lookup returns CDR1 SNHLY and CDR2 FYNNEI. This chain's CDR3 is CASSEVDRTSSYNEQFF. The CDR3 DNA reads TGTGCCAGCAGTGAGGTAGACAGGACGAGCTCCTACAATGAGCAGTTCTTC.

The chain links TRBV9 to TRBJ1-1; a weak D match, TRBD1 (5 bases). CDR1 is SGDLS and CDR2 is YYNGEE in the germline V gene. The CDR3 has 16 residues. V dropped 0 bases and J dropped 5 bases, with 17 bases sitting between them. For the CDR3, the DNA is TGTGCCAGCAGCGTAGCCGGGGGAGGATCACGAACTGAAGCTTTCTTT. Translation gives CASSVAGGGSRTEAFF. Looking up the rest from reference TRBV9 and TRBJ1-1 gives the full variable domain: DSGVTQTPKHLITATGQRVTLRCSPRSGDLSVYWYQQSLDQGLQFLIQYYNGEERAKGNILERFSAQQFPDLHSELNLSSLELGDSALYFCASSVAGGGSRTEAFFGQGTRLTVV.

This clone has a handful of counts. This chain connects TRBV5-4 to TRBJ1-1; perhaps TRBD1 as D (6 bases). Germline V gene data show CDR1 as SGHNT and CDR2 as YYREEE (reference sequence). Deletions cut 0 bases from V and 5 bases from J, with 8 bases between. This CDR3 has 13 amino acids. CDR3 residues: CASSLEGGTEAFF. The CDR3 coding sequence is TGTGCCAGCAGCTTGGAAGGGGGAACTGAAGCTTTCTTT.

J is TRBJ2-7 and V is TRBV7-6; tentatively, D is TRBD1 (6 bases). The CDR3 contains 15 residues. Deletions cut 5 bases from V and 3 bases from J, with 17 bases between. CDR1 is SGHVS, CDR2 FNYEAQ, per germline. This CDR3 is CASSPGVGRGYEQYF. As DNA, the CDR3 is TGTGCCAGCAGCCCAGGGGTAGGTCGGGGCTACGAGCAGTACTTC.

The rearrangement joins TRBV4-3 to TRBJ1-3, with D uncertain. The CDR3 has 15 amino acids. Deletions cut 4 bases from V and 0 bases from J, with 10 bases between. Germline values: CDR1 LGHNA, CDR2 YSLEER. The CDR3 region is CASSPNFDSGNTIYF. CDR3 DNA: TGCGCCAGCAGCCCGAACTTCGACTCTGGAAACACCATATATTTT.

The chain links TRBV4-1 to TRBJ2-1, with 9 bases that match TRBD2. The CDR3 spans 16 residues. With 1 base clipped from V and 9 bases from J, the junction kept 10 bases outside the gene matches. Germline V gene sequence: CDR1 MGHRA, CDR2 YSYEKL. The CDR3 loop is CASSQAGGGAVLEQFF. CDR3 coding DNA: TGCGCCAGCAGCCAAGCCGGCGGGGGGGCCGTGCTTGAGCAGTTCTTC.

This clone was counted once. DNA of the CDR3: TGTGCCAGCAGCTTTACACCTAACACTGAAGCTTTCTTT. Translated, it gives CASSFTPNTEAFF. This rearrangement joins TRBV5-6 to TRBJ1-1; no reliable D call. There are 13 residues in the CDR3. The germline V gene has CDR1 SGHDT and CDR2 YYEEEE. V was cut by 2 bases and J by 2 bases, with 7 bases left in between.

The rearrangement uses TRBV6-5 and TRBJ2-7; 7 bases are shared with TRBD1. Per the germline V gene, CDR1 is MNHEY and CDR2 is SVGAGI. Germline trimming cut 4 bases from V and 3 bases from J; bases unmatched to any gene: 6. The CDR3 extends over 14 amino acids. The chain's CDR3 is CASSFGQAYYEQYF. In nucleotides, the CDR3 is TGTGCCAGCAGTTTTGGACAGGCTTACTACGAGCAGTACTTC.

The genes are TRBV4-3 and TRBJ1-2, with TRBD1 as a possible D gene (6 bases). Trimming shortened V by 3 bases and J by 8 bases, and 34 bases separated the two germline ends. Per the germline V gene, CDR1 is LGHNA and CDR2 is YSLEER. The CDR3 consists of 20 residues. CDR3 coding DNA: TGCGCCAGCAGCCACTCTCCCAGGGGTAGGAACAACGACGTTAAGAAGGGCTACACCTTC. This translates into CASSHSPRGRNNDVKKGYTF.

This chain uses TRBV7-2 with TRBJ2-7, with 10 bases that match TRBD2. The CDR3 has 15 amino acids. V shed 6 bases and J 0 bases; nucleotides not matched to a gene: 5. CDR1 and CDR2 from the germline V gene are SGHTA and FQGNSA. CDR3: CASSSAGGISYEQYF. The DNA for the CDR3 is TGTGCCAGCAGTTCAGCGGGGGGGATCTCCTACGAGCAGTACTTC.

DNA of the CDR3: TGTGCCAGCAGACCCCAACAGGGATCGAACAATGAGCAGTTCTTC. It specifies CASRPQQGSNNEQFF. The rearrangement joins TRBV6-5 to TRBJ2-1, with a tentative D call TRBD1 (6 bases). With 6 bases removed from V and 5 bases from J, the gap between germline ends came to 17 bases. The CDR3 is 15 amino acids. Germline V lookup: CDR1 MNHEY, CDR2 SVGAGI.